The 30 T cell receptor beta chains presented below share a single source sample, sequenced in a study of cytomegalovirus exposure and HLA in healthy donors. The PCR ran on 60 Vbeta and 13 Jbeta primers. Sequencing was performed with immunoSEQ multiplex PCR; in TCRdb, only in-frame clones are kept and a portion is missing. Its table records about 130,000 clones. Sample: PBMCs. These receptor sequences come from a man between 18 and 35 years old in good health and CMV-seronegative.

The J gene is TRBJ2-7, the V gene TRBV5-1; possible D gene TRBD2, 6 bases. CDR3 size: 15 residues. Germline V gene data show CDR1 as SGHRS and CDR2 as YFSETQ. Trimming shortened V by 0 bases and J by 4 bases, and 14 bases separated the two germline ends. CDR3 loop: CASSLGGSGGYEQYF. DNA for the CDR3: TGCGCCAGCAGCTTGGGTGGTAGCGGAGGTTACGAGCAGTACTTC.

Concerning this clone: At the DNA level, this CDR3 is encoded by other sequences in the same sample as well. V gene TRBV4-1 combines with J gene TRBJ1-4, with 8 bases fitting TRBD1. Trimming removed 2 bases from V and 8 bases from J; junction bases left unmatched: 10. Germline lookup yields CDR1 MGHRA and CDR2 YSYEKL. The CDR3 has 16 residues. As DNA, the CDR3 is TGCGCCAGCAGCCAACCCGGACAGGGAATATTGGAAAAACTGTTTTTT. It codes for CASSQPGQGILEKLFF.

The CDR3 spells CASRGGTGVGNTEAFF. The CDR3 nucleotides are TGTGCCAGCAGGGGAGGGACAGGGGTTGGGAACACTGAAGCTTTCTTT. This sequence joins TRBV2 and TRBJ1-1; 10 bases agree with TRBD1. The CDR3 totals 16 residues. The J segment lost 1 base and the V segment lost 6 bases, leaving 8 bases of the junction unmatched. The germline V gene encodes CDR1 SNHLY and CDR2 FYNNEI.

CDR3 in DNA: TGTGCCAGCAGTTACAGGACAGTAAGCAATCAGCCCCAGCATTTT. It encodes CASSYRTVSNQPQHF. The chain has TRBV28 and TRBJ1-5; D is perhaps TRBD1 (6 bases). CDR1 and CDR2 from the germline V gene are MDHEN and SYDVKM. Trimming removed 4 bases at V and 1 base at J, with 11 bases between. CDR3 size: 15 residues.

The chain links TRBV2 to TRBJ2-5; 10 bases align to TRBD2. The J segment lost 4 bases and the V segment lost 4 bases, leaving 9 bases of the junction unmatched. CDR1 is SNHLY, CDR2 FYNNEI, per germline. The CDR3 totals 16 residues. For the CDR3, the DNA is TGTGCCAGCAGTGCATGGAGCGGGGGGGCCTTAGAGACCCAGTACTTC. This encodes CASSAWSGGALETQYF.

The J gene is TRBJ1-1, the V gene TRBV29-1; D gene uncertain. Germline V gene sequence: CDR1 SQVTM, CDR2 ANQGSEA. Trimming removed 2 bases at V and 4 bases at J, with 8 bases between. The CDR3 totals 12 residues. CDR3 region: CSVEMGSTEAFF. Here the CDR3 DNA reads TGCAGCGTTGAAATGGGGAGCACTGAAGCTTTCTTT.

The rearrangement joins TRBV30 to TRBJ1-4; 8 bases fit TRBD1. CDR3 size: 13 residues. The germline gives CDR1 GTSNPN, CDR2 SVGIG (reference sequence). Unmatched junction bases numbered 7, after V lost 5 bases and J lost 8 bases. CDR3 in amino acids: CAWEQGVREKLFF. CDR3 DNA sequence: TGTGCCTGGGAACAGGGGGTTCGGGAAAAACTGTTTTTT.

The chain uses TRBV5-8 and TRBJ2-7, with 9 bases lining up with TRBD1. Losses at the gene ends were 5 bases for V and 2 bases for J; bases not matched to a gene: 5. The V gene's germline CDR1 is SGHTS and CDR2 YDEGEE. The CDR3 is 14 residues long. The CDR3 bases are TGTGCCAGCAGTCCCGGGACAGGGCCCTACGAGCAGTACTTC. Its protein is CASSPGTGPYEQYF.

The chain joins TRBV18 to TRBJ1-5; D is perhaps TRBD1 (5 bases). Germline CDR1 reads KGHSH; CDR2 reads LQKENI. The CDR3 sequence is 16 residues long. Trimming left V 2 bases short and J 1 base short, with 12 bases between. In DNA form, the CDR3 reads TGTGCCAGCTCACCAATTGCTTCAGGGAGCAATCAGCCCCAGCATTTT. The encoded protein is CASSPIASGSNQPQHF.

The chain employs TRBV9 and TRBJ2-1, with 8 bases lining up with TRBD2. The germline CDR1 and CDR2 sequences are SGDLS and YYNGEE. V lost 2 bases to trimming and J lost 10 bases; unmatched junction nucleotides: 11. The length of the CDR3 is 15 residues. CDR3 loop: CASSVSGLAEAEQFF. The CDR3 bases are TGTGCCAGCAGCGTTTCAGGACTAGCTGAAGCAGAGCAGTTCTTC.

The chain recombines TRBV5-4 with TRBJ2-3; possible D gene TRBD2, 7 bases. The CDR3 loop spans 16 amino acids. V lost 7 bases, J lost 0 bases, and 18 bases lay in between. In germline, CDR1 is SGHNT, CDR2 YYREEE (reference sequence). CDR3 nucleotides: TGTGCCAGCGGGGGGGCTAGCGGATTTAGCACAGATACGCAGTATTTT. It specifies CASGGASGFSTDTQYF.

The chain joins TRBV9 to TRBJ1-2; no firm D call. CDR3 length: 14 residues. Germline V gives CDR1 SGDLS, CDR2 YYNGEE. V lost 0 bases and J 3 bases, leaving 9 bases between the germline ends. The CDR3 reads CASSVDNSYYGYTF. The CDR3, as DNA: TGTGCCAGCAGCGTAGACAACAGTTACTATGGCTACACCTTC.

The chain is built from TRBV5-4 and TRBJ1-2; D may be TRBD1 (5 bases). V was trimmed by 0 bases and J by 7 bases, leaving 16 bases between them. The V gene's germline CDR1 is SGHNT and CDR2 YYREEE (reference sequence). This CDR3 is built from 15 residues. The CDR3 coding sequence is TGTGCCAGCAGCTTGGCGGGGGGAGAACTGATTGGCTACACCTTC. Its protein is CASSLAGGELIGYTF.

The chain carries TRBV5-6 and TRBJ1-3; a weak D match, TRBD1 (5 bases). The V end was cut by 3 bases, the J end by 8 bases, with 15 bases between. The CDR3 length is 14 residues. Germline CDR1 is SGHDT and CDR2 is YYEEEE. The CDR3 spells CASSSRGEGYTIYF. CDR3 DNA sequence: TGTGCCAGCAGCTCCCGAGGGGAGGGATACACCATATATTTT.

Written as DNA, the CDR3 is TGTGCCAGCAGCCCCCCACCCGGACAGGGCTACGAGCAGTACTTC. This translates into CASSPPPGQGYEQYF. The V gene is TRBV11-2, the J gene TRBJ2-7; 8 nucleotides line up with TRBD1. This CDR3 is 15 amino acids long. CDR1 and CDR2 (germline): SGHAT, FQNNGV. Trimming cost V 5 bases and J 3 bases; bases outside gene matches: 9.

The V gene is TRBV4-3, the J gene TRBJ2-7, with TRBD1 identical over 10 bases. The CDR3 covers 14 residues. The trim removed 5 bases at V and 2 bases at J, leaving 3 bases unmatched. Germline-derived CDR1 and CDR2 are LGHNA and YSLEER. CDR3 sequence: CASSWDRGAYEQYF. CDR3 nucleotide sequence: TGCGCCAGCAGCTGGGACAGGGGAGCCTACGAGCAGTACTTC.

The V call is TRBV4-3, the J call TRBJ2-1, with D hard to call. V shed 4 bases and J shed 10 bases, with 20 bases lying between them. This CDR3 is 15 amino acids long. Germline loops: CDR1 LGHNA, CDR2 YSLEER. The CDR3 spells CASSPRGTMRQEQFF. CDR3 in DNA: TGCGCCAGCAGCCCCCGAGGTACTATGCGGCAGGAGCAGTTCTTC.

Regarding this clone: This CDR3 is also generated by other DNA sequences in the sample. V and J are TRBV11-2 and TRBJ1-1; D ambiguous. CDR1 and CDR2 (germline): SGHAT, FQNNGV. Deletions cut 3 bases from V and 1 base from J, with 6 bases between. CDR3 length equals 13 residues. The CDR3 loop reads CASSFGRNTEAFF. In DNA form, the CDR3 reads TGTGCCAGCAGCTTTGGGAGGAACACTGAAGCTTTCTTT.

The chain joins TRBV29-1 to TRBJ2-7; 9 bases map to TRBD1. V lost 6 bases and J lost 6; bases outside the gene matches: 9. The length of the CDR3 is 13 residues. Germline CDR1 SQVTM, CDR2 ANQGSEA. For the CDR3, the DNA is TGCAGCGTAGACCGGGACAGGGCGGGCGAGCAGTACTTC. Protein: CSVDRDRAGEQYF.

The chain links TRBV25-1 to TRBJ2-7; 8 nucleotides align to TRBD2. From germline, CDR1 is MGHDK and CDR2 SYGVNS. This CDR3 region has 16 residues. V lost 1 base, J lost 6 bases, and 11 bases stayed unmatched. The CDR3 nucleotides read TGTGCCAGCAGTGAATTAGCGGGACTAGGGGCGGGCGAGCAGTACTTC. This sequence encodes CASSELAGLGAGEQYF.

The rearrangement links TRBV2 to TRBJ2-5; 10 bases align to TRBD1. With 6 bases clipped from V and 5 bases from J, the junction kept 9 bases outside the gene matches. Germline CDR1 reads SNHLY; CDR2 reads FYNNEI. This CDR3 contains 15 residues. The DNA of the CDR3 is TGTGCCAGCAGACCGGGACAGGGGAGTTACGAGACCCAGTACTTC. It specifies CASRPGQGSYETQYF.

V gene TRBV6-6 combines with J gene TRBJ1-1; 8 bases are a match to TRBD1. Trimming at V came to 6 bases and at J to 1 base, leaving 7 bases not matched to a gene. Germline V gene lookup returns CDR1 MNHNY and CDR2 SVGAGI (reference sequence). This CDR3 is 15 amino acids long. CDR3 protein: CASSPNTGGNTEAFF. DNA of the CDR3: TGTGCCAGCAGCCCCAATACAGGGGGGAACACTGAAGCTTTCTTT.

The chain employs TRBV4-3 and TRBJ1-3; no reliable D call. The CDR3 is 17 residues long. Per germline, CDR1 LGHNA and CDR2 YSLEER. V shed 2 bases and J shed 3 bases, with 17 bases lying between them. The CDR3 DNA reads TGCGCCAGCAGCCAAACATCTGTGACTGGGTTTGGAAACACCATATATTTT. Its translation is CASSQTSVTGFGNTIYF.

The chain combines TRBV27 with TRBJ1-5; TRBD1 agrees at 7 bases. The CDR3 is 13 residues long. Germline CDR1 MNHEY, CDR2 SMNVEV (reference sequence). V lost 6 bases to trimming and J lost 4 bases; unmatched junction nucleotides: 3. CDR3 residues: CASRTGMNQPQHF. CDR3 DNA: TGTGCCAGCAGGACAGGGATGAATCAGCCCCAGCATTTT.

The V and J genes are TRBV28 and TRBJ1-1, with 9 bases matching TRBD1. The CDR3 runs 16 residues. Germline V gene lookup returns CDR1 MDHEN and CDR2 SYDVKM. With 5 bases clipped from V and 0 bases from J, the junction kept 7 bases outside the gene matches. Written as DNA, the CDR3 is TGTGCCAGCAGTACCGGGACAGGGAACATGAACACTGAAGCTTTCTTT. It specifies CASSTGTGNMNTEAFF.

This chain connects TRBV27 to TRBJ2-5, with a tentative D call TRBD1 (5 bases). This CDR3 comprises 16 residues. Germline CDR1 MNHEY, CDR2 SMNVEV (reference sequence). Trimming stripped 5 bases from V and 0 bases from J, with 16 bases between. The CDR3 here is CASSPNLDRDQETQYF. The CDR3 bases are TGTGCCAGCAGTCCGAACCTAGACAGAGACCAAGAGACCCAGTACTTC.

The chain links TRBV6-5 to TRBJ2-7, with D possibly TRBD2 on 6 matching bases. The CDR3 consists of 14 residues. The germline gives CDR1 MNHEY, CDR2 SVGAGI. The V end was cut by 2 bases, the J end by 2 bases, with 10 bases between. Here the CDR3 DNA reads TGTGCCAGCAGTTACGGAGGGGTCCCCTACGAGCAGTACTTC. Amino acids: CASSYGGVPYEQYF.

CDR3 sequence: CASSLTFLYGYTF. In DNA, the CDR3 is TGTGCCAGCAGTCTAACCTTCCTCTATGGCTACACCTTC. The chain joins TRBV6-5 to TRBJ1-2; D not resolved. Looked up from germline, CDR1 is MNHEY and CDR2 is SVGAGI. The CDR3 has 13 residues. V lost 5 bases and J lost 4, with 11 bases in between.

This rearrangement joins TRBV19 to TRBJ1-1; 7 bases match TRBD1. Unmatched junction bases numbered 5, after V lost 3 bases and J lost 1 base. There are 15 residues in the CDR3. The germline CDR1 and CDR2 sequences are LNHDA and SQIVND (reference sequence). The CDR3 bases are TGTGCCAGTAGTATTCCGGGACAGAGGAACACTGAAGCTTTCTTT. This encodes CASSIPGQRNTEAFF. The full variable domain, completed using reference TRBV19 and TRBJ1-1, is DGGITQSPKYLFRKEGQNVTLSCEQNLNHDAMYWYRQDPGQGLRLIYYSQIVNDFQKGDIAEGYSVSREKKESFPLTVTSAQKNPTAFYLCASSIPGQRNTEAFFGQGTRLTVV.

DNA of the CDR3: TGTGCCAGCAACGAGGGCGGCGAGCAGTACTTC. It is translated as CASNEGGEQYF. The chain carries TRBV28 and TRBJ2-7; a possible D gene is TRBD2 (5 bases). This CDR3 spans 11 amino acids. Per the germline V gene, CDR1 is MDHEN and CDR2 is SYDVKM. V was shortened by 7 bases and J by 6 bases, with 10 bases between the two germline ends.